Shown below are 24 T cell receptor beta chains from a single sample sequenced in a study of vaccination effects on CD4 cells after COVID-19. The table came from immunoSEQ multiplex PCR; TCRdb's copy has only in-frame clones and leaves some out. Seen here are about 46,000 clones, around 76% observed once, and the top ten hold roughly 9.4%. Culture proceeded for about ten days, and CD4+ T cells were then isolated. Their recognized antigens are unknown. Sequences were derived from CD4+ T cells from PBMCs cultured without peptide, sampled before COVID-19 vaccination. These receptor sequences come from a human donor who had a prior SARS-CoV-2 infection.

This clone appeared many times. The chain combines TRBV9 with TRBJ2-3, with TRBD2 matching 8 bases. The CDR3 contains 16 residues. The germline V gene has CDR1 SGDLS and CDR2 YYNGEE. With V trimmed by 2 bases and J by 5 bases, 10 bases remained unmatched. The CDR3 sequence: CASSVAGGSLEDTQYF. The CDR3 nucleotides read TGTGCCAGCAGCGTGGCGGGGGGCAGCCTTGAAGATACGCAGTATTTT.

The chain combines TRBV6-5 with TRBJ2-3, with D unclear. In germline, CDR1 is MNHEY, CDR2 SVGAGI. Trimming left V 6 bases short and J 7 bases short, with 17 bases between. This CDR3 spans 14 amino acids. The CDR3 here is CASRIKQDSYTQYF. CDR3 DNA: TGTGCCAGCAGAATAAAGCAAGACTCCTATACGCAGTATTTT.

The gene calls are TRBV7-6 and TRBJ1-2, with D possibly matching TRBD1 (6 bases). V dropped 5 bases and J dropped 2 bases, with 9 bases sitting between them. The CDR3 is 13 residues long. The germline V gene encodes CDR1 SGHVS and CDR2 FNYEAQ. CDR3 coding DNA: TGTGCCAGCAGCCCTCAGGGGAACTATGGCTACACCTTC. Translating it yields CASSPQGNYGYTF.

The chain carries TRBV5-1 and TRBJ1-2, with a tentative D call TRBD1 (6 bases). Germline V CDR1 and CDR2: SGHRS, YFSETQ. The CDR3 sequence is 19 residues long. Trimming took 6 bases from V and 4 from J, leaving 31 bases between them. CDR3 protein: CASTRSWTEVTHPGYGYTF. CDR3 sequence (DNA): TGCGCCAGCACCCGCAGTTGGACAGAGGTTACTCACCCGGGCTATGGCTACACCTTC. The full variable domain, with the rest looked up from reference TRBV5-1 and TRBJ1-2, is KAGVTQTPRYLIKTRGQQVTLSCSPISGHRSVSWYQQTPGQGLQFLFEYFSETQRNKGNFPGRFSGRQFSNSRSEMNVSTLELGDSALYLCASTRSWTEVTHPGYGYTFGSGTRLTVV.

The chain couples TRBV2 to TRBJ1-1; 12 positions agree with TRBD1. The CDR3 length is 16 residues. The trim removed 6 bases at V and 2 bases at J, leaving 7 bases unmatched. Germline-derived CDR1 and CDR2 are SNHLY and FYNNEI. Here the CDR3 DNA reads TGTGCCAGCAGGAGGGACAGGGGGCCGGGTAACACTGAAGCTTTCTTT. This sequence encodes CASRRDRGPGNTEAFF.

This chain connects TRBV15 to TRBJ2-7, with D hard to call. Germline assignment: CDR1 LNHNV and CDR2 YYDKDF (reference sequence). With 0 bases removed from V and 4 bases from J, the gap between germline ends came to 4 bases. This CDR3 is built from 12 residues. CDR3 in amino acids: CATSRDHYEQYF. Here the CDR3 DNA reads TGTGCCACCAGCAGAGACCATTACGAGCAGTACTTC.

This chain connects TRBV7-8 to TRBJ1-4, with 9 bases lining up with TRBD1. CDR1 SGHVS and CDR2 FQNEAQ come from the germline V gene. CDR3 size: 20 residues. The trim removed 4 bases at V and 0 bases at J, leaving 15 bases unmatched. CDR3 amino acids: CASSSLPRRQGDATNEKLFF. In DNA form, the CDR3 reads TGTGCCAGCAGCTCCCTCCCCCGGCGACAGGGGGATGCAACTAATGAAAAACTGTTTTTT. The whole variable domain, filled in from reference TRBV7-8 and TRBJ1-4, reads GAGVSQSPRYKVAKRGQDVALRCDPISGHVSLFWYQQALGQGPEFLTYFQNEAQLDKSGLPSDRFFAERPEGSVSTLKIQRTQQEDSAVYLCASSSLPRRQGDATNEKLFFGSGTQLSVL.

V is TRBV5-1 and J is TRBJ1-4, with D hard to call. The CDR3 consists of 14 residues. Looked up from germline, CDR1 is SGHRS and CDR2 is YFSETQ. Trimming took 0 bases from V and 5 from J, leaving 8 bases between them. As DNA, the CDR3 is TGCGCCAGCAGCTTGGGTTTCCGGAATGAAAAACTGTTTTTT. Amino acid sequence: CASSLGFRNEKLFF.

The chain recombines TRBV21-1 with TRBJ2-1; the table gives TRBD2 as D, unverified against the DNA. TRBV21-1 is described as a pseudogene. This CDR3 spans 13 amino acids. CDR3 in DNA: TGTGCCAGCAGCAAAGGTACTAATAATGAGCAGTTCTTC. Its protein is CASSKGTNNEQFF.

The chain employs TRBV5-6 and TRBJ2-3; 8 positions agree with TRBD2. CDR3 length: 14 residues. The V segment lost 10 bases and the J segment 0 bases; nucleotides outside the gene matches: 7. Germline values: CDR1 SGHDT, CDR2 YYEEEE. The CDR3 loop is CAGGAGGSTDTQYF. CDR3 DNA sequence: TGTGCCGGGGGGGCGGGAGGAAGCACAGATACGCAGTATTTT.

This chain connects TRBV6-8 to TRBJ2-7, with unresolved D. V was trimmed by 1 base and J by 5 bases, leaving 15 bases between them. This CDR3 has 15 amino acids. Per germline, CDR1 MNHGY and CDR2 SAAAGT. Here the CDR3 reads CASSYLRKTDHEQYF. CDR3 in DNA: TGTGCCAGCAGTTACTTGAGAAAAACGGACCACGAGCAGTACTTC.

This clone was recorded a few times. This sequence joins TRBV4-2 and TRBJ2-7; the match to TRBD2 covers 13 bases. This CDR3 region has 16 residues. Germline V lookup: CDR1 LGHNA, CDR2 YNFKEQ. Unmatched junction bases numbered 8, after V lost 5 bases and J lost 4 bases. The DNA of the CDR3 is TGTGCCAGCAGCTACACTAGCGGGAGGGCGGGGTACGAGCAGTACTTC. The encoded protein is CASSYTSGRAGYEQYF.

This clone was seen a few times. V is TRBV18 and J is TRBJ1-6; D gene unclear. Trimming cost V 3 bases and J 7 bases, with 13 bases left between them. The CDR3 covers 15 residues. From germline, CDR1 is KGHSH and CDR2 LQKENI. The CDR3 reads CASSPNLQENSPLHF. CDR3 in DNA: TGTGCCAGCTCACCTAATCTTCAGGAAAATTCACCCCTCCACTTT.

The V and J genes are TRBV6-5 and TRBJ1-2; D is uncertain. Germline loops: CDR1 MNHEY, CDR2 SVGAGI. CDR3 length equals 11 residues. V was clipped by 6 bases and J by 1 base, with 3 bases between them. For the CDR3, the DNA is TGTGCCAGCAGGATTAACTATGGCTACACCTTC. Its protein product is CASRINYGYTF.

The rearrangement links TRBV11-3 to TRBJ2-1; D possibly corresponds to TRBD1 (5 bases). V shed 2 bases and J shed 5 bases, with 10 bases lying between them. CDR3 length equals 14 residues. Germline CDR1 reads SGHNT; CDR2 reads YENEEA. DNA of the CDR3: TGTGCCAGCAGCTTAAGTGACAGAAACAATGAGCAGTTCTTC. It yields the protein CASSLSDRNNEQFF. The full variable domain, with the rest looked up from reference TRBV11-3 and TRBJ2-1, is EAGVVQSPRYKIIEKKQPVAFWCNPISGHNTLYWYLQNLGQGPELLIRYENEEAVDDSQLPKDRFSAERLKGVDSTLKIQPAELGDSAVYLCASSLSDRNNEQFFGPGTRLTVL.

The chain employs TRBV11-3 and TRBJ2-7; perhaps D is TRBD1 or TRBD2 (5 bases each). The germline V gene encodes CDR1 SGHNT and CDR2 YENEEA. V was pared by 4 bases and J by 1 base, with 14 bases between. The CDR3 totals 15 residues. The CDR3: CASSSQGRLSYEQYF. The CDR3 coding sequence is TGTGCCAGCAGCTCCCAGGGACGTTTATCCTACGAGCAGTACTTC.

V is TRBV18 and J is TRBJ2-1; D is unresolved. V shed 0 bases and J shed 3 bases, with 6 bases lying between them. Germline values: CDR1 KGHSH, CDR2 LQKENI. This CDR3 region has 14 residues. Here the CDR3 DNA reads TGTGCCAGCTCACCACCGCTAGTCTACAATGAGCAGTTCTTC. This codes for CASSPPLVYNEQFF.

The chain couples TRBV10-3 to TRBJ1-2; D not certain. Germline values: CDR1 ENHRY, CDR2 SYGVKD. The CDR3 length is 14 residues. Trimming removed 0 bases from V and 8 bases from J, with 13 bases in between. In DNA, the CDR3 is TGTGCCATCAGTGAGTCTTTAGGGTCGAGGGGCTACACCTTC. It codes for CAISESLGSRGYTF.

This clone showed up just a few times. This chain uses TRBV5-4 with TRBJ2-3; no clear D. Germline V gives CDR1 SGHNT, CDR2 YYREEE (reference sequence). Trimming stripped 1 base from V and 1 base from J, with 10 bases between. The CDR3 is made up of 15 amino acids. In nucleotides, the CDR3 is TGTGCCAGCAGCTTGCGCACTACTGGCACAGATACGCAGTATTTT. Translation gives CASSLRTTGTDTQYF. The full variable domain, rest sourced from reference TRBV5-4 and TRBJ2-3, is ETGVTQSPTHLIKTRGQQVTLRCSSQSGHNTVSWYQQALGQGPQFIFQYYREEENGRGNFPPRFSGLQFPNYSSELNVNALELDDSALYLCASSLRTTGTDTQYFGPGTRLTVL.

The chain has TRBV2 and TRBJ2-3, with 13 nucleotides matching TRBD2. This CDR3 contains 20 residues. Losses at the gene ends were 0 bases for V and 5 bases for J; bases not matched to a gene: 14. CDR1 SNHLY and CDR2 FYNNEI come from the germline V gene. The CDR3 DNA reads TGTGCCAGCAGTGAAGCGCTTCTGGCTACTAGCGGGAGGGCCGGAGATACGCAGTATTTT. It codes for CASSEALLATSGRAGDTQYF.

The J gene is TRBJ2-7, the V gene TRBV7-2; 10 nucleotides match TRBD1. The CDR3 sequence is 14 residues long. V lost 2 bases, J lost 7 bases, and 5 bases stayed unmatched. Per germline, CDR1 SGHTA and CDR2 FQGNSA. The CDR3 loop reads CASSLRDRGREQYF. Written as DNA, the CDR3 is TGTGCCAGCAGCTTAAGGGACAGGGGAAGGGAGCAGTACTTC.

The chain's CDR3 is CASRLRGGADTQYF. In DNA form, the CDR3 reads TGTGCCAGCAGACTCCGCGGGGGGGCCGATACGCAGTATTTT. This sequence joins TRBV5-8 and TRBJ2-3, with TRBD2 identical over 9 bases. Per germline, CDR1 SGHTS and CDR2 YDEGEE. CDR3 length equals 14 residues. With 5 bases clipped from V and 6 bases from J, the junction kept 7 bases outside the gene matches.

In this sample, this clone turned up once. The chain uses TRBV7-9 and TRBJ1-2; perhaps TRBD1 as D (5 bases). Germline CDR1 is SEHNR and CDR2 is FQNEAQ (reference sequence). The germline V and J ends were trimmed by 5 bases and 4 bases, with 20 bases remaining between them. The CDR3 runs to 16 residues. CDR3 region: CASSGGVGATFYGYTF. The CDR3 DNA follows: TGTGCCAGCAGCGGTGGGGTCGGGGCTACTTTCTATGGCTACACCTTC.

The chain carries TRBV7-2 and TRBJ2-1, with 8 bases matching TRBD2. This CDR3 region has 16 residues. The J segment lost 4 bases and the V segment lost 1 base, leaving 6 bases of the junction unmatched. CDR1 is SGHTA, CDR2 FQGNSA, per germline. The CDR3, as DNA: TGTGCCAGCAGCTTAGGTGGCGGGAGGAGGTACAATGAGCAGTTCTTC. Translating it yields CASSLGGGRRYNEQFF.